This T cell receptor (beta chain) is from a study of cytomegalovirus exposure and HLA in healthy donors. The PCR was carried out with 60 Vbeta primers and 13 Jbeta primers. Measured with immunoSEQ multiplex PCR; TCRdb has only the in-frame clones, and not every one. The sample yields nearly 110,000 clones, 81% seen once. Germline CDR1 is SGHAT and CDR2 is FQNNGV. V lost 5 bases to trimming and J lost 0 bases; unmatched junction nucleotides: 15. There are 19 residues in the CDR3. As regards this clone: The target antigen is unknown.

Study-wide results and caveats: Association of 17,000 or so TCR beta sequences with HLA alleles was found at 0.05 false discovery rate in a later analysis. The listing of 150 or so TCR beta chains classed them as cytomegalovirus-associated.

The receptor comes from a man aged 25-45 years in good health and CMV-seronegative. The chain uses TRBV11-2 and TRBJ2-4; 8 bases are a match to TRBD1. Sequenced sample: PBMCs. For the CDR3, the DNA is TGTGCCAGCAGCCCCGGGACAGGCGTCAAGGGGATAGCCAAAAACATTCAGTACTTC. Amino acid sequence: CASSPGTGVKGIAKNIQYF. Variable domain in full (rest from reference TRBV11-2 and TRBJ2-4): EAGVAQSPRYKIIEKRQSVAFWCNPISGHATLYWYQQILGQGPKLLIQFQNNGVVDDSQLPKDRFSAERLKGVDSTLKIQPAKLEDSAVYLCASSPGTGVKGIAKNIQYFGAGTRLSVL.